The entry below gives a single T cell receptor beta chain sequence along with its context. A read error may account for a junction end that differs from germline. Co-extraction yielded RNA and DNA from around 20-30 mg of unsorted bulk tissue. The entry originates in a study of tumor-infiltrating lymphocytes in primary liver carcinoma. CDR3 length: 15 amino acids. CDR1 is MGHRA and CDR2 is YSYEKL in the germline V gene. Starting material of around 460 ng total RNA yielded TCR beta cDNA via a constant-region primer. Construction of TCR beta libraries relied on three successive nested multiplex PCR rounds employing slightly modified ARM-PCR. Two initial PCR rounds of ten to eleven cycles each paired TRBV1-TRBV30 forward primers with a C-beta reverse primer. TCRdb reprocessed the multiplex PCR reads with MiXCR, giving one entry per CDR3 protein. The top ten hold roughly 25% of the sample, which has 50,000 or so distinct CDR3 sequences, around 77% seen once.

The V gene is TRBV4-1, the J gene TRBJ1-1, with D uncertain. This clonotype was sampled from a man aged 40-55 years with primary liver carcinoma and hepatitis B virus infection. The sample consisted of liver tumor tissue from sampling region 5. The subset here: tumor region T5, tumor centre. DNA of the CDR3: TGCCCCAGCAGCCTCTCCGGGTGTGGGAACACTGAAGCTTTCTTT. This gives the protein CPSSLSGCGNTEAFF.